Many counts were recorded for the clone carrying this T cell receptor beta chain. Its specificity is unknown. Patients were excluded for uncontrolled infection, other autoimmune disease, pregnancy or lactation. The authors obtained PBMCs from 7.5 to 10 ml of fresh peripheral blood. This sample was included in a study of T cells in Graves' hyperthyroidism and ophthalmopathy. Trimming stripped 1 base from V and 6 bases from J, with 9 bases between. This CDR3 is built from 13 residues. Germline values: CDR1 LNHDA, CDR2 SQIVND (reference sequence). Study observations and caveats: Ophthalmopathy, which appeared later, was predicted by the model a median approximately 6.7 months before onset. Peripheral blood also featured most of the thyroid clonotypes expanded above 0.001.

TCR beta CDR3 region amplification was performed from RNA transcripts. HTBI primers drove first-round RT-PCR of the TCR CDR3. Using its own MiXCR run on the multiplex PCR reads, TCRdb lists one record per CDR3 protein. This sample has about 160,000 distinct CDR3 sequences; less than 10% occur once, and the top ten carry over 20%. Sequencing input: blood. The chain joins TRBV19 to TRBJ1-1, with D uncertain. This receptor was obtained from a woman aged 18-29 years with Graves' hyperthyroidism that later progressed to Graves' ophthalmopathy. The DNA of the CDR3 is TGTGCCAGTAGTATAGCCGGTGGCCCTGAAGCTTTCTTT. The encoded protein is CASSIAGGPEAFF.